This T cell receptor beta chain was captured by sequencing in a study of OX40 agonist ivuxolimab in advanced cancers. As for the study in general: The group had a mean age of around 60 years, ranged from about 20 to 90, and was roughly 83% male. Three patients had partial responses: one hepatocellular carcinoma, two cutaneous melanoma. General study results and limits: Nonresponders, in some cases, also had low normalized T-cell clonal expansion.

The table came from immunoSEQ multiplex PCR; TCRdb's copy has only in-frame clones and leaves some out. The repertoire holds about 20,000 clones, with approximately 83% as singletons. Points on this clone: What it binds is unknown.

Patients were ineligible given autoimmune disease history or systemic immunosuppression. The junction had 4 bases not matched to a gene; V was cut back by 4 bases and J by 2 bases. Germline assignment: CDR1 SGHNT and CDR2 YENEEA. The CDR3 runs 14 residues. The genes are TRBV11-3 and TRBJ2-7, with 8 bases identical to TRBD1. The receptor comes from an adult with an advanced solid tumor such as melanoma, head and neck, liver or kidney cancer. The sequenced sample was CD4+ or CD8+ T cells sorted from blood, obtained in a trial of the OX40 agonist ivuxolimab. This CDR3 reads CASSSGDRTYEQYF. Here the CDR3 DNA reads TGTGCCAGCAGCTCGGGGGACAGGACCTACGAGCAGTACTTC.